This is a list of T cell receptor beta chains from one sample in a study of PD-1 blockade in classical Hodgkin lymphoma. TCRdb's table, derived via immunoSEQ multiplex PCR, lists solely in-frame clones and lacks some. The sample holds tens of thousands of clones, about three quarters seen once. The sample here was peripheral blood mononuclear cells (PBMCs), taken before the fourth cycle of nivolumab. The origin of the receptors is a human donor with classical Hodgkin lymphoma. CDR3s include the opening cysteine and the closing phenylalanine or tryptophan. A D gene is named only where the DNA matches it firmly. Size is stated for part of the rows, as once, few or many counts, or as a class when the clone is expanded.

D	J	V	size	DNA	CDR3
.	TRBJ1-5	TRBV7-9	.	TGTGCCAGCAGCCTCCTCGGTCAGCCCCAGCATTTT	CASSLLGQPQHF
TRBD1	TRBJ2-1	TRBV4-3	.	TGCGCCAGCAGCCAAGACGCGACAGGGGGCTACAATGAGCAGTTCTTC	CASSQDATGGYNEQFF
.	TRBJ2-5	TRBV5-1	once	TGCGCCAGCAGCTTCGACCCAGGGGAGACCCAGTACTTC	CASSFDPGETQYF
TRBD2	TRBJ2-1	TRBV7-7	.	TGTGCTAGCAGCCTTAGCGGGGGGGCCTGGGAAGAGCAGTTCTTC	CASSLSGGAWEEQFF
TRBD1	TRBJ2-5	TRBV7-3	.	TGTGCCAGCAGCGCCGGGACAGGGCGGTCGGGGGAGACCCAGTACTTC	CASSAGTGRSGETQYF
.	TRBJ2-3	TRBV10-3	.	TGTGCCATCAGTGCCGGGACTGACAATACGCAGTATTTT	CAISAGTDNTQYF
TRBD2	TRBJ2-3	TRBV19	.	TGTGCCAGTAGTAACCTAGCGGGAGCAGCAGATACGCAGTATTTT	CASSNLAGAADTQYF
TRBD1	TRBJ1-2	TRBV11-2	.	TGTGCCAGCAGAGGGACAGGGAGCTATGGCTACACCTTC	CASRGTGSYGYTF
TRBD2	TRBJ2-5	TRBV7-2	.	TGTGCCAGCAGCACCAGGACTAGCACAGAGACCCAGTACTTC	CASSTRTSTETQYF
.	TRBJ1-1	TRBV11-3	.	TGTGCCAGCAGCTTACAGGGACGGACTGAAGCTTTCTTT	CASSLQGRTEAFF
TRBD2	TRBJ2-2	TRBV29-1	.	TGCAGCGTTTCGGGGGGGACGAACACCGGGGAGCTGTTTTTT	CSVSGGTNTGELFF
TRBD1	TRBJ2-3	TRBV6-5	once	TGTGCCAGCAGTTTTCTCCGGACAGGCTCCACAGATACGCAGTATTTT	CASSFLRTGSTDTQYF
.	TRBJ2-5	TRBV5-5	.	TGTGCCAGCAGCGGCGGGCAGGGGGAGACCCAGTACTTC	CASSGGQGETQYF
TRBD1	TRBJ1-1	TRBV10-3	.	TGTGCCATCCTGGGACAGGGGAACACTGAAGCTTTCTTT	CAILGQGNTEAFF
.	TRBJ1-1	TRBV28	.	TGTGCCAGCAGCCCGGGGCCCCAGGCGAACACTGAAGCTTTCTTT	CASSPGPQANTEAFF
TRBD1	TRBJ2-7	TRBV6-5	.	TGTGCCAGCAGGATGGGACAGGGAACCTACGAGCAGTACTTC	CASRMGQGTYEQYF
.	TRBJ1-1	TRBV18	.	TGTGCCAGCTCACCGGACAAAGCGATGAACACTGAAGCTTTCTTT	CASSPDKAMNTEAFF
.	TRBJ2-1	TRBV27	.	TGTGCCAGCAGTCCACGGGCATTCTATGAGCAGTTCTTC	CASSPRAFYEQFF
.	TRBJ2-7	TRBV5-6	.	TGTGCCAGCAGCTTGGGGTTGAGCGACGAGCAGTACTTC	CASSLGLSDEQYF
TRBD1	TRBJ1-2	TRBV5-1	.	TGCGCCAGCAGCTTGTCGGCGACAGGGGGCGGCTACACCTTC	CASSLSATGGGYTF
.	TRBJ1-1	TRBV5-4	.	TGTGAGACGAGCGGGGACACTGAAGCTTTCTTT	CETSGDTEAFF
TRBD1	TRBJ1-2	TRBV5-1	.	TGCGCCAGCAGCTTGGGACAGGGAAACTATGGCTACACCTTC	CASSLGQGNYGYTF
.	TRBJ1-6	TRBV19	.	TGTGCCAGTAGTATAGGTGAAAATTCACCCCTCCACTTT	CASSIGENSPLHF
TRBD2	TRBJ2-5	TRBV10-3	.	TGTGCCATCAGAGCGGGGGGGCGACAAGAGACCCAGTACTTC	CAIRAGGRQETQYF
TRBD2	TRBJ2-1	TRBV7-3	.	TGTGCCAGCAGTATCTCTGGCGGGAGTTACAATGAGCAGTTCTTC	CASSISGGSYNEQFF
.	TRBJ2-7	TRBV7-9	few	TGTGCCAGCAGCTTAAGGGGGGGACAGCCCTACGAGCAGTACTTC	CASSLRGGQPYEQYF
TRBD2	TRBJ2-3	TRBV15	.	TGTGCCACCAGCAGGGCGGGGAGGGGAGTGTCAGATACGCAGTATTTT	CATSRAGRGVSDTQYF
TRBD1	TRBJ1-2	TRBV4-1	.	TGCGCCAGCAGCCCGGACAGGGCCCCGAACTATGGCTACACCTTC	CASSPDRAPNYGYTF
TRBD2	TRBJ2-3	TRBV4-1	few	TGCGCCAGCAGTTCGACTAGCGGGACGGGGTTGGATACGCAGTATTTT	CASSSTSGTGLDTQYF
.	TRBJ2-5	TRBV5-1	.	TGCGCCAGCAGCTTGGGCATGGAGACCCAGTACTTC	CASSLGMETQYF
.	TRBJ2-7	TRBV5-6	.	TGTGCCAGCAGCTTGAAAACAGCATACGAGCAGTACTTC	CASSLKTAYEQYF
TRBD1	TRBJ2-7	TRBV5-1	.	TGCGCCAGCAGCGCTCGGCCGGGACAGGGGATATATTCGGACTACGAGCAGTACTTC	CASSARPGQGIYSDYEQYF
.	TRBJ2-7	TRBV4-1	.	TGCGCCAGCAGCCAAGAGCCCAGGGGCCCCTACGAGCAGTACTTC	CASSQEPRGPYEQYF
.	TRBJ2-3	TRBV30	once	TGTGCCTGGAGTCTAGGAGTGGGCACAGATACGCAGTATTTT	CAWSLGVGTDTQYF
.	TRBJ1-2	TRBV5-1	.	TGCGCCAGCAGCCTAGATTACAGGGAAGGCTACACCTTC	CASSLDYREGYTF
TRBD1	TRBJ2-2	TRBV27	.	TGTGCCAGCAGTGGTAGGGACAGCCAAGGAGGGGAGCTGTTTTTT	CASSGRDSQGGELFF
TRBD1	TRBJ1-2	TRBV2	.	TGTGCCAGCAGTCTTGCAGCCGGGACAGGGGGCTACACCTTC	CASSLAAGTGGYTF
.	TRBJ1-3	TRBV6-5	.	TGTGCCAGCAGTTACTTCCACAGCTCTGGAAACACCATATATTTT	CASSYFHSSGNTIYF
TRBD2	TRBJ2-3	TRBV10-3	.	TGTGCCATCCAGCGACTAGCGGGACGCACAGATACGCAGTATTTT	CAIQRLAGRTDTQYF
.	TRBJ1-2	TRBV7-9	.	TGTGCCAGCAGCTTACCGACAGAGACCTATGGCTACACCTTC	CASSLPTETYGYTF
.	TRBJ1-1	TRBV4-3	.	TGCGCCAGCAGCCAAGATTTCGGGTCCTTCGAAGCTTTCTTT	CASSQDFGSFEAFF
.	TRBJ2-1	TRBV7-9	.	TGTGCCAGCAGACCAGGGACCAACAATGAGCAGTTCTTC	CASRPGTNNEQFF